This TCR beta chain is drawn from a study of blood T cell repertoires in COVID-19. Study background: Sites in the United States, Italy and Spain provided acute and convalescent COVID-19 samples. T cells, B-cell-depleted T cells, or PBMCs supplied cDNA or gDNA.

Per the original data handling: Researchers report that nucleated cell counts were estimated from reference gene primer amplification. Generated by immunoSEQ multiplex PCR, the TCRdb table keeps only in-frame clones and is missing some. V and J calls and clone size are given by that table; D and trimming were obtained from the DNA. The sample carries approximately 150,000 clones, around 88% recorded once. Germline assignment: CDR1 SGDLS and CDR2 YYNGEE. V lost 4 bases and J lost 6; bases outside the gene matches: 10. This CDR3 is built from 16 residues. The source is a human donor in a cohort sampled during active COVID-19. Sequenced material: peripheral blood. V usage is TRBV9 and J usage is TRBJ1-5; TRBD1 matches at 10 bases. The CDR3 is CASSRGQGGRGQPQHF. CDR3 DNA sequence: TGTGCCAGCAGCCGAGGACAGGGGGGCAGGGGTCAGCCCCAGCATTTT.